This T cell receptor (beta chain) was sequenced during a study of cytomegalovirus exposure and HLA in healthy donors. Overall study context: The 130 or so validation repertoires used a platform that matched the one used for the roughly 700 first-cohort repertoires, as a later analysis reported. Study-level points and caveats: In vitro testing confirmed a few CMV-associated chains as specific for CMV antigens. The investigators catalogued 150 to 200 TCR beta chains as cytomegalovirus-associated.

The germline gives CDR1 SNHLY, CDR2 FYNNEI. The CDR3 is 13 amino acids. Trimming removed 5 bases from V and 3 bases from J; junction bases left unmatched: 4. Measured with immunoSEQ multiplex PCR; TCRdb has only the in-frame clones, and not every one. Of roughly 62,000 clones listed, around 94% are singletons. These donors were members of the approximately 110-subject validation cohort, a group separate from the roughly 670-subject first cohort. On this clone: Its cognate antigen is unknown.

The chain couples TRBV2 to TRBJ2-7, with 7 positions matching TRBD1. The sequencing input was PBMCs. This TCR came from a man aged 18 to 35 in good health and CMV-seronegative. The CDR3 DNA reads as TGTGCCAGCAGTTTCCGGGACAGCTACGAGCAGTACTTC. Its protein product is CASSFRDSYEQYF.